This TCR beta chain derives from a study of primary melanoma T cells and metastatic recurrence (TCRdb year 2020). Regarding the complete study: The cohort was made up of about 200 primary melanomas of stage T2 to T4, with thickness greater than 1 mm. The study tested whether T-cell fraction and T-cell repertoire clonality in primary melanoma tumors predicted patient outcome. The T-cell fraction measured by TCR beta sequencing was weighed against progression-free survival, the clinical outcome chosen for the comparison. Histopathological grading of tumor-infiltrating lymphocytes was compared with the T-cell fraction derived from sequencing.

The CDR3 holds 16 amino acids from the cysteine to the phenylalanine. Kept here is only the CDR3 DNA, which spans 48 bases and is read in frame from base 1. The trim is 6 bases for V and 3 bases for J, with a gap of 18 bases between the germline ends. Per the germline V gene, MNHGY is the CDR1 and SAAAGT is the CDR2. Points the paper makes about the study in general: Regardless of nodal disease, mitotic rate or ulceration status, a T-cell fraction above 20% appeared to be protective. Progression-free survival was reportedly predicted by the tumor T-cell fraction independently of age, mitotic rate, ulceration and thickness. Progression-free survival prediction was reportedly improved more by adding T-cell fraction to tumor thickness than by adding any other histopathological variable. The authors framed an effective T-cell-mediated antitumor response in primary melanoma only as a suggestion, not a demonstrated mechanism.

The library was made by the immunoSEQ multiplex PCR assay. High-throughput sequencing of the T-cell receptor beta chain was performed on primary melanoma tumor tissue. The published analysis was carried out like this. TCRB CDR3 sharing between samples and the distribution of insertions and deletions were included in the repertoire analyses. A gradient-boosted model ranked the predictive value of the T-cell fraction against histopathological variables. TCRdb re-hosts the immuneACCESS table, in-frame sequences only. Its copies lack some clones; in the studies checked, an unresolved V gene accounts for under half of them, and the cause for the rest is not known. V, J and clone size are taken as reported in that table, and D and trimming were inferred from the DNA itself. Recorded for this sample are about 540 clones; 74% of them occurred a single time. The ten most abundant clones make up 46% of the sample.

With respect to this clone: The antigen it binds to is not known. Base qualities are not at hand, and no much larger clone is one base apart.

Patients had primary melanoma that had been surgically resected and was considered potentially curable but at risk of metastatic recurrence. The sample consisted of melanoma tumor tissue. This sequence was found in a human donor with melanoma. The chain uses TRBV6-8 and TRBJ1-3, with a tentative D gene TRBD1 over 6 matching bases. The CDR3 protein sequence reads: CASRGGQTTIGNTIYF. The DNA sequence is given as TGTGCCAGCAGGGGGGGACAAACTACGATTGGAAACACCATATATTTT.